The clone carrying this T cell receptor (beta chain) has at least ten counts. The antigen is unknown. TCRdb re-called the 5' RACE reads with MiXCR, one entry per CDR3 protein. Here the sample spans around 52,000 distinct CDR3 sequences, less than 6% being singletons. V lost 3 bases, J lost 2 bases, and 6 bases stayed unmatched. The CDR3 sequence is 14 residues long. Per germline, CDR1 DFQATT and CDR2 SNEGSKA (reference sequence). This sample was taken from a study of neurological immune-mediated disorders. Findings and limits, study-wide: None of the CDR3 amino acid sequences in expanded clones turned up in more than one subject, which points to private repertoires in all groups. One related-CDR3 cluster, identified by phylogenetic grouping, held the repertoires of 18 of 34 multiple sclerosis patients and was a possible signature.

Use was made of roughly 910,000 CD4+ or CD8+ T cells in sorted libraries. What was sequenced was CD4+ T cells from blood. This receptor was taken from a woman aged 18-29 years with multiple sclerosis. The chain joins TRBV20-1 to TRBJ1-2, with 7 positions matching TRBD1. The CDR3, as DNA: TGCAGTGCTAGCCGAGGACAGGTCAACTATGGCTACACCTTC. Residues: CSASRGQVNYGYTF.